This TCR beta chain was captured by sequencing in a study of blood T cells in healthy people across ages. The donors, aged roughly 6 to 90, were healthy Caucasians from Russia. V trimming: 6 bases; J trimming: 7 bases; junction bases outside the gene matches: 8. This CDR3 is 13 amino acids long. The study's findings and limits: Diversity figures based on one million T cells were deemed too low.

With regard to this clonotype: No antigen is known for it.

Through a sample-barcoded 5' primer and a J-beta primer mix, a second PCR was run for roughly 6 to 11 cycles. Each sample provided no less than 3 million CDR3-containing paired-end reads. One entry per CDR3 protein results from TCRdb running MiXCR on the 5' RACE reads. The sample gives approximately 1,100,000 distinct CDR3 sequences, under 45% of which show up once; 18% is in the top ten. Sequenced: blood. The chain employs TRBV12-3 or TRBV12-4 and TRBJ1-2; 7 nucleotides match TRBD1. This clonotype originated in a woman in her sixties in good health. The chain's CDR3 is CASSRPRGGGYTF. The CDR3 nucleotides read TGTGCCAGCAGCCGACCCAGGGGGGGTGGCTACACCTTC.